This T cell receptor (beta chain) comes out of a study of Ad26.COV2.S vaccination and SARS-CoV-2 variants. Treatment reported: around 19 received Ad26.COV2.S at low or high dose, single or two shots; several received placebo; per-sample allocation not given. Collection of samples fell on day 63 after the first vaccine or placebo injection. The table came from immunoSEQ multiplex PCR; TCRdb's copy has only in-frame clones and leaves some out. The repertoire has around 400,000 clones, 89% of them found once; the top ten carry 1.5% to 2%. The CDR3 has 15 amino acids. Trimming at V came to 2 bases and at J to 4 bases, leaving 2 bases not matched to a gene. Per the germline V gene, CDR1 is SGHTA and CDR2 is FQGTGA.

The chain employs TRBV7-3 and TRBJ2-5; 12 bases match TRBD1. The source is a person aged 18-65 years who received the Ad26.COV2.S COVID-19 vaccine or a placebo. This material consisted of peripheral blood, taken in a trial of Ad26.COV2.S vaccine versus placebo. The CDR3 DNA is TGTGCCAGCAGCTTAGGGACAGGGGGCGGAGAGACCCAGTACTTC. Translating gives CASSLGTGGGETQYF.